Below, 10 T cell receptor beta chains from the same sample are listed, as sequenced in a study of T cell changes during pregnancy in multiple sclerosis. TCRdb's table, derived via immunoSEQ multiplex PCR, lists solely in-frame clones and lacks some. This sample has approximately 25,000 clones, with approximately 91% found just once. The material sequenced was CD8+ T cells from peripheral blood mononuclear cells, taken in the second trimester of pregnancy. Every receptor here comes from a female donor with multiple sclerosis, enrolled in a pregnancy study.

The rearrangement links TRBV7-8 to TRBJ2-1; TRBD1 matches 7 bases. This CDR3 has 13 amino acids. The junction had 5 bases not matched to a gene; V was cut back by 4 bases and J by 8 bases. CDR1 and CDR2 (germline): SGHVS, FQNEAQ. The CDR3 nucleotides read TGTGCCAGCAGCTCTGACAGGGCTGATGAGCAGTTCTTC. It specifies CASSSDRADEQFF.

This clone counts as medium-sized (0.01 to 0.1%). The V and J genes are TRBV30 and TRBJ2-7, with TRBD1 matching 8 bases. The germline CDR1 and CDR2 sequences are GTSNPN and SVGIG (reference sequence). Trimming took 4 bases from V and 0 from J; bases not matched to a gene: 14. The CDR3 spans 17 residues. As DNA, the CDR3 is TGTGCCTGGACCTCGTGGGCGGACAGGGTAAGCTCCTACGAGCAGTACTTC. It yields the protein CAWTSWADRVSSYEQYF.

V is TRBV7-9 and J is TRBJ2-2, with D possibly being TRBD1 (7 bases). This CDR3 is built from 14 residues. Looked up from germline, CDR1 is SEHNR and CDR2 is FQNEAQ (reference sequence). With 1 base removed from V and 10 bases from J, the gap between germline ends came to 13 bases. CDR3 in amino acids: CASSLGRGALELFF. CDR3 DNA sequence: TGTGCCAGCAGCTTAGGCAGGGGGGCATTGGAGCTGTTTTTT.

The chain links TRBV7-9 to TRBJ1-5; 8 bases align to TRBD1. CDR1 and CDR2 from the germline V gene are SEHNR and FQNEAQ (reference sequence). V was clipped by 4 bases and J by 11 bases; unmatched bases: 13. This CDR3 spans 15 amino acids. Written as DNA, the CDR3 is TGTGCCAGCAGCTCTGGACAGGGCCTTCCCTCAGCCCAGCATTTT. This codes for CASSSGQGLPSAQHF.

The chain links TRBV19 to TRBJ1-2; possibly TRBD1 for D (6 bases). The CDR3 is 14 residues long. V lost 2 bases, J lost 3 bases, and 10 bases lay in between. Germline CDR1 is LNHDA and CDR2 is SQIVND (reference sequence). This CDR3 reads CASSITDRYYGYTF. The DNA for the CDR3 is TGTGCCAGTAGTATAACAGACAGGTACTATGGCTACACCTTC.

The CDR3 here is CASSYLRDSNYGYTF. CDR3 coding DNA: TGTGCCAGCAGTTATCTTCGGGACAGCAACTATGGCTACACCTTC. The chain couples TRBV6-5 to TRBJ1-2; TRBD1 matches 7 bases. The germline CDR1 and CDR2 sequences are MNHEY and SVGAGI. V shed 3 bases, J shed 2 bases, and the junction held 6 bases outside the gene matches. CDR3 length equals 15 residues.

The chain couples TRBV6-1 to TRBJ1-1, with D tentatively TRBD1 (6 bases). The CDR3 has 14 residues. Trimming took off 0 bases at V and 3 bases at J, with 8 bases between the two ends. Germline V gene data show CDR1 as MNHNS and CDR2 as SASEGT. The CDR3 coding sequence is TGTGCCAGCAGTGAAGCGGACAGATACACTGAAGCTTTCTTT. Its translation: CASSEADRYTEAFF.

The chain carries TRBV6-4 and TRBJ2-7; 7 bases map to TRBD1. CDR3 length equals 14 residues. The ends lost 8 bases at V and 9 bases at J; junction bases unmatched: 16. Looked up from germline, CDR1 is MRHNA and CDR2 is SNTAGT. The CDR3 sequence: CASRLTGRLAGQYF. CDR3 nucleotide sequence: TGTGCCAGCCGATTGACAGGGCGCCTAGCTGGGCAGTACTTC.

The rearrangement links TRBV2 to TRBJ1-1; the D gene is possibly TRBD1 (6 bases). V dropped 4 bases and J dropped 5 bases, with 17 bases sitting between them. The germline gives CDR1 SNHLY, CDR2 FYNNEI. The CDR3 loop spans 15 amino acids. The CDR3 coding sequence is TGTGCCAGCAGTGGGTGGGGGCAGCAGGGTACTGAAGCTTTCTTT. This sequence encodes CASSGWGQQGTEAFF.

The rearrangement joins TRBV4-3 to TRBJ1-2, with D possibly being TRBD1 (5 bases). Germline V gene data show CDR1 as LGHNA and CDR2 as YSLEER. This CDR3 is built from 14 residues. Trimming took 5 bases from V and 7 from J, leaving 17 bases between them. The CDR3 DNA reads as TGCGCCAGCAGCGGTGGGCCGATCCAGGGTGGCTACACCTTC. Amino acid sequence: CASSGGPIQGGYTF.